This is a list of T cell receptor beta chains from one sample in a study of Ad26.COV2.S vaccination and SARS-CoV-2 variants. Repertoires were generated with immunoSEQ multiplex PCR, while TCRdb's copy carries only in-frame clones and drops some. The sample lists about 370,000 clones, about 91% occurring once. The source was peripheral blood, collected in a trial of Ad26.COV2.S vaccine versus placebo. The receptors were gathered from a person between 18 and 59 years old who received the Ad26.COV2.S COVID-19 vaccine or a placebo. The conserved cysteine and the conserved F or W are not part of the CDR3 here. Each record gives: V gene, J gene, clone size, CDR3 protein. Clone size is not always given. Where it is, it says once, few, many or a class for expanded clones.

v_gene: TRBV30
j_gene: TRBJ1-2
abundance: once
CDR3aa: AWDRNYGYT

v_gene: TRBV5-1
j_gene: TRBJ2-2
abundance: -
CDR3aa: ASTQEPGGGTGELF

v_gene: TRBV5-8
j_gene: TRBJ1-3
abundance: -
CDR3aa: ASSLTGGGNTIY

v_gene: TRBV5-5
j_gene: TRBJ2-1
abundance: -
CDR3aa: ASSPYGTAQF

v_gene: TRBV6-1
j_gene: TRBJ2-5
abundance: -
CDR3aa: ASSESSRQTQY

v_gene: TRBV10-2
j_gene: TRBJ1-1
abundance: -
CDR3aa: ASTYGQFAEAF

v_gene: TRBV19
j_gene: TRBJ2-5
abundance: -
CDR3aa: ASRKTGLGRGETQY

v_gene: TRBV9
j_gene: TRBJ2-1
abundance: -
CDR3aa: ASSAPTGDYNEQF

v_gene: TRBV9
j_gene: TRBJ2-2
abundance: -
CDR3aa: ASSVFVAGSGTGELF

v_gene: TRBV9
j_gene: TRBJ2-7
abundance: -
CDR3aa: ASSRGGAGPLYEQY

v_gene: TRBV18
j_gene: TRBJ1-2
abundance: -
CDR3aa: ASSSNPGNYGYT

v_gene: TRBV7-3
j_gene: TRBJ2-3
abundance: few
CDR3aa: ASSPTGGPDTQY

v_gene: TRBV19
j_gene: TRBJ2-5
abundance: -
CDR3aa: ASRDYKEETQY

v_gene: TRBV10-3
j_gene: TRBJ2-6
abundance: -
CDR3aa: AITASGANVLT

v_gene: TRBV29-1
j_gene: TRBJ2-6
abundance: -
CDR3aa: SVVGGEANVLT

v_gene: TRBV18
j_gene: TRBJ1-3
abundance: few
CDR3aa: ASTGTAPGNTIY

v_gene: TRBV10-3
j_gene: TRBJ1-1
abundance: many
CDR3aa: ASARQGEIEAF

v_gene: TRBV21-1
j_gene: TRBJ2-2
abundance: few
CDR3aa: ASNLRGLNTGELF

v_gene: TRBV19
j_gene: TRBJ2-7
abundance: -
CDR3aa: ASSMSGVPYEQY

v_gene: TRBV3-1/TRBV3-2
j_gene: TRBJ1-6
abundance: -
CDR3aa: ASSPGSSSPLH

v_gene: TRBV11-2
j_gene: TRBJ1-1
abundance: -
CDR3aa: ASSWGVNAEAF

v_gene: TRBV6-6
j_gene: TRBJ1-5
abundance: -
CDR3aa: ASSYGQSNQPQH

v_gene: TRBV18
j_gene: TRBJ2-1
abundance: -
CDR3aa: ASSHPALTESYNEQF

v_gene: TRBV28
j_gene: TRBJ2-7
abundance: -
CDR3aa: ASFREGVEQY

v_gene: TRBV19
j_gene: TRBJ2-2
abundance: few
CDR3aa: ASSSSSGGINTGELF

v_gene: TRBV30
j_gene: TRBJ2-2
abundance: -
CDR3aa: AWNIAVGELF

v_gene: TRBV2
j_gene: TRBJ2-1
abundance: -
CDR3aa: ASRKDPYNEQF

v_gene: TRBV3-1/TRBV3-2
j_gene: TRBJ2-6
abundance: -
CDR3aa: ASSQEVSGRALGANVLT

v_gene: TRBV4-2
j_gene: TRBJ1-1
abundance: -
CDR3aa: ASSLKHANTEAF

v_gene: TRBV9
j_gene: TRBJ1-1
abundance: -
CDR3aa: ASSVTPVAGFAF

v_gene: TRBV3-1/TRBV3-2
j_gene: TRBJ1-1
abundance: -
CDR3aa: ASSQGSDFMNTEAF

v_gene: TRBV20-1
j_gene: TRBJ2-2
abundance: few
CDR3aa: SASEVTGELF

v_gene: TRBV5-1
j_gene: TRBJ2-6
abundance: -
CDR3aa: ASSSQGGISGANVLT

v_gene: TRBV4-1
j_gene: TRBJ1-3
abundance: -
CDR3aa: ASSQDVRGTIY

v_gene: TRBV28
j_gene: TRBJ2-1
abundance: -
CDR3aa: ASSQEGEQF

v_gene: TRBV27
j_gene: TRBJ2-6
abundance: -
CDR3aa: ASSLGGANVLT

v_gene: TRBV18
j_gene: TRBJ2-3
abundance: -
CDR3aa: ASSRLADNTDTQY

v_gene: TRBV20-1
j_gene: TRBJ2-7
abundance: -
CDR3aa: SASSVAVGEQY

v_gene: TRBV11-3
j_gene: TRBJ2-5
abundance: many
CDR3aa: ASSSRQVDQETQY

v_gene: TRBV7-8
j_gene: TRBJ2-7
abundance: -
CDR3aa: ASSPRDSTYEQY

v_gene: TRBV18
j_gene: TRBJ2-7
abundance: -
CDR3aa: ASSPSGEGEQY

v_gene: TRBV25-1
j_gene: TRBJ1-5
abundance: -
CDR3aa: ASSPPGAHQPQH

v_gene: TRBV5-5
j_gene: TRBJ2-5
abundance: -
CDR3aa: ASSPSEYETQY

v_gene: TRBV20-1
j_gene: TRBJ2-1
abundance: -
CDR3aa: SASGLAGTLLQDEQF

v_gene: TRBV5-4
j_gene: TRBJ2-7
abundance: -
CDR3aa: ASSLVGRGTRYEQY

v_gene: TRBV30
j_gene: TRBJ1-1
abundance: -
CDR3aa: AWSRGATEAF

v_gene: TRBV10-3
j_gene: TRBJ2-3
abundance: -
CDR3aa: AISETSGPTDTQY

v_gene: TRBV7-9
j_gene: TRBJ1-3
abundance: once
CDR3aa: ASHSFSGNTIY

v_gene: TRBV10-3
j_gene: TRBJ2-3
abundance: once
CDR3aa: AIAQGQSTDTQY

v_gene: TRBV12-3/TRBV12-4
j_gene: TRBJ1-1
abundance: -
CDR3aa: ASSLDYTEAF

v_gene: TRBV6-5
j_gene: TRBJ1-1
abundance: -
CDR3aa: ASSRNTEAF

v_gene: TRBV10-3
j_gene: TRBJ2-3
abundance: -
CDR3aa: AISSWGGTDTQY

v_gene: TRBV7-9
j_gene: TRBJ1-4
abundance: -
CDR3aa: ASSWTANEKLF

v_gene: TRBV4-2
j_gene: TRBJ1-5
abundance: -
CDR3aa: ASSRDRNSNQPQH

v_gene: TRBV7-8
j_gene: TRBJ2-1
abundance: -
CDR3aa: ASSLAAYHNEQF

v_gene: TRBV30
j_gene: TRBJ2-5
abundance: -
CDR3aa: AWSGQSWTQY

v_gene: TRBV2
j_gene: TRBJ2-5
abundance: once
CDR3aa: ASGREGGQETQY

v_gene: TRBV18
j_gene: TRBJ2-1
abundance: -
CDR3aa: ASSKTGPVGLEQF

v_gene: TRBV12-3/TRBV12-4
j_gene: TRBJ1-6
abundance: -
CDR3aa: ASSRDNSPLH